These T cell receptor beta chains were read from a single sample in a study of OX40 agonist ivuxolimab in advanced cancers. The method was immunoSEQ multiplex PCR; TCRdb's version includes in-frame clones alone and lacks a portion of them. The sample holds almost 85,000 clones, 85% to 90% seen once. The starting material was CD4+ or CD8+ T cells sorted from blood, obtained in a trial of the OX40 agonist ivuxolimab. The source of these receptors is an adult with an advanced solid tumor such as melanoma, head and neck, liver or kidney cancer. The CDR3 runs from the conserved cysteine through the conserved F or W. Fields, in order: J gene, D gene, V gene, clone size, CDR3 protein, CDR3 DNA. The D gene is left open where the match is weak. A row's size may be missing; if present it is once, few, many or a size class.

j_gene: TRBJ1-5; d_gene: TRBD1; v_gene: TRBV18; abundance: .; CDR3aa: CASSLFRGDQPQHF; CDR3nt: TGTGCCAGCTCACTTTTCAGGGGGGATCAGCCCCAGCATTTT
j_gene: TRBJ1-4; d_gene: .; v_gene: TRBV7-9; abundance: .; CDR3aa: CASSPPLGANEKLFF; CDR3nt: TGTGCCAGCAGCCCCCCCCTGGGGGCTAATGAAAAACTGTTTTTT
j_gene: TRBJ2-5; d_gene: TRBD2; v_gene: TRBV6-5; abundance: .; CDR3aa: CASRESGGRETQYF; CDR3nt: TGTGCCAGCAGGGAGAGCGGGGGCCGGGAGACCCAGTACTTC
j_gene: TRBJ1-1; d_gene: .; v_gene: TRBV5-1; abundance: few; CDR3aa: CASSLDIVGLEAFF; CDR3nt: TGCGCCAGCAGCTTGGATATAGTCGGCCTTGAGGCTTTCTTT
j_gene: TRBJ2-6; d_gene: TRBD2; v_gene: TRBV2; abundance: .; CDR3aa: CASTPWGGRANVLTF; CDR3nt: TGTGCCAGCACCCCATGGGGGGGAAGGGCCAACGTCCTGACTTTC
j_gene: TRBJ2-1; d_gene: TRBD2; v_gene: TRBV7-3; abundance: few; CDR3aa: CASSFSAGNNEQFF; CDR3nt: TGTGCCAGCAGCTTTTCAGCGGGGAACAATGAGCAGTTCTTC
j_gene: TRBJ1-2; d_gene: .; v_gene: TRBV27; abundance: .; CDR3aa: CASKPTNSYGYTF; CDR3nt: TGTGCCAGCAAACCTACGAATTCCTATGGCTACACCTTC
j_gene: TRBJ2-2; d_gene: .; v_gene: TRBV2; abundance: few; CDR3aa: CASSELLNTGELFF; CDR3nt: TGTGCCAGCAGTGAACTTTTGAACACCGGGGAGCTGTTTTTT
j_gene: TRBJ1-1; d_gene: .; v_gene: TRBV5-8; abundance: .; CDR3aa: CASSPREAFF; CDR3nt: TGTGCCAGCAGCCCCCGGGAAGCTTTCTTT
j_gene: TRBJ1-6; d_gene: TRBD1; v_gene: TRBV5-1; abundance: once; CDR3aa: CASSLERGGDGYNSPLHF; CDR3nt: TGCGCCAGCAGCTTGGAGAGAGGGGGCGACGGGTATAATTCACCCCTCCACTTT
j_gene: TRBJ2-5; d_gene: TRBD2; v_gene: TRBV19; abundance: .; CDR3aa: CASSQGLAGETQYF; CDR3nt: TGTGCCAGTAGTCAGGGACTAGCGGGAGAGACCCAGTACTTC
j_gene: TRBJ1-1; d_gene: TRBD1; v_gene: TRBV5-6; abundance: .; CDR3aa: CASSVPGQGVPKAFF; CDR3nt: TGTGCCAGCAGCGTACCGGGACAGGGGGTGCCGAAGGCTTTCTTT
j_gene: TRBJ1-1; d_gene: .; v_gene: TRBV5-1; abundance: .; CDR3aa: CASASSVQVPTEAFF; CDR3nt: TGCGCCAGCGCCAGCTCCGTACAGGTCCCCACTGAAGCTTTCTTT
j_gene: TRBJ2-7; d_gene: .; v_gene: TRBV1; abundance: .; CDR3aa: CTSSQDTGPLLYEQYF; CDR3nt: TGCACCAGCAGCCAAGATACAGGACCACTACTTTACGAGCAGTACTTC
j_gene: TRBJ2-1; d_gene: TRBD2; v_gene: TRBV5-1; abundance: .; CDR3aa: CASSMGGRGNEQFF; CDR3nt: TGCGCCAGCAGCATGGGCGGGAGGGGCAATGAGCAGTTCTTC
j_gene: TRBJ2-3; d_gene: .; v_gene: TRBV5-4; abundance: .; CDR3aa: CASSGKDTDTQYF; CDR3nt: TGTGCCAGCAGCGGCAAGGACACAGATACGCAGTATTTT
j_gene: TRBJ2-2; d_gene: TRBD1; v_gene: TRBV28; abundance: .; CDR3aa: CASTTGTGSGGELFF; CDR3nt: TGTGCCAGCACCACAGGGACAGGGAGCGGCGGGGAGCTGTTTTTT